One and the same sample provided the 10 T cell receptor beta chains below, sequenced in a study of memory CD4+ T cells and cytomegalovirus serostatus. Sequenced by immunoSEQ multiplex PCR; TCRdb stores in-frame clones only, minus some. The sample yields tens of thousands of clones, roughly 84% seen once. Single viable CD3+CD4+CD8-CD45RO+ cells were sorted as the memory CD4+ T cells. Sequencing used memory CD4+ T cells from blood. All receptors come from an adult in good health and CMV-seronegative. Some clones in this sample may be carry-over from other donors' samples.

The V gene is TRBV6-6, the J gene TRBJ2-2; 8 nucleotides line up with TRBD2. Germline CDR1 reads MNHNY; CDR2 reads SVGAGI (reference sequence). The J segment lost 2 bases and the V segment lost 5 bases, leaving 4 bases of the junction unmatched. CDR3 length: 15 amino acids. CDR3 amino acids: CASSETSVNTGELFF. DNA for the CDR3: TGTGCCAGCAGTGAGACTAGCGTAAACACCGGGGAGCTGTTTTTT.

This clone was picked up one time. This chain links TRBV19 with TRBJ2-7; 12 bases line up with TRBD2. CDR3 length equals 15 residues. Germline V gives CDR1 LNHDA, CDR2 SQIVND (reference sequence). Trimming removed 5 bases from V and 3 bases from J; junction bases left unmatched: 5. CDR3 sequence (DNA): TGTGCCAGTAGTCCCCGACTAGCGGGAGACTACGAGCAGTACTTC. It encodes CASSPRLAGDYEQYF.

The V gene is TRBV5-6, the J gene TRBJ2-1, with unresolved D. The V gene's germline CDR1 is SGHDT and CDR2 YYEEEE. V lost 4 bases and J 8 bases, leaving 7 bases between the germline ends. This CDR3 contains 11 residues. In nucleotides, the CDR3 is TGTGCCAGCAGCAACCTCTATGAGCAGTTCTTC. It yields the protein CASSNLYEQFF.

The CDR3 bases are TGTGCCAGCAGTGAATATGGGGCAGGGGATGGTGGCTACACCTTC. This sequence encodes CASSEYGAGDGGYTF. The chain employs TRBV6-1 and TRBJ1-2; tentative D call: TRBD1 (6 bases). Trimming took off 2 bases at V and 7 bases at J, with 17 bases between the two ends. From germline, CDR1 is MNHNS and CDR2 SASEGT. The CDR3 has 15 amino acids.

This clone was seen only once. Other DNA sequences of this sample code for an identical CDR3. This chain joins TRBV15 and TRBJ2-6; D uncertain. Trimming stripped 1 base from V and 2 bases from J, with 3 bases between. From germline, CDR1 is LNHNV and CDR2 YYDKDF (reference sequence). The length of the CDR3 is 14 residues. The CDR3 nucleotides read TGTGCCACCAGCAGAGGGGCTGGGGCCAACGTCCTGACTTTC. This codes for CATSRGAGANVLTF.

The chain carries TRBV2 and TRBJ2-3, with D maybe TRBD2 (5 bases). The germline V gene encodes CDR1 SNHLY and CDR2 FYNNEI. The CDR3 totals 13 residues. V lost 5 bases and J lost 6, with 12 bases in between. In nucleotides, the CDR3 is TGTGCCAGCAGTCTGACGGGATTGGATACGCAGTATTTT. Protein product: CASSLTGLDTQYF.

The rearrangement joins TRBV30 to TRBJ2-7; D may be TRBD1 or TRBD2 (5 bases each). The V and J ends lost 1 base and 6 bases respectively, with 10 bases between them. Germline V lookup: CDR1 GTSNPN, CDR2 SVGIG (reference sequence). This CDR3 is 12 amino acids long. The CDR3: CAWSGGVGEQYF. In nucleotides, the CDR3 is TGTGCCTGGAGTGGAGGGGTTGGCGAGCAGTACTTC.

V is TRBV9 and J is TRBJ2-3, with D maybe TRBD2 (6 bases). The V end was cut by 3 bases, the J end by 5 bases, with 22 bases between. Germline CDR1 SGDLS, CDR2 YYNGEE. This CDR3 is 17 amino acids long. The chain's CDR3 is CASSGSAGTSILDTQYF. The CDR3 coding sequence is TGTGCCAGCAGCGGCTCGGCCGGGACTTCAATATTAGATACGCAGTATTTT.

There are a few counts of this clone. The chain uses TRBV7-9 and TRBJ2-7; weak D call: TRBD1 (5 bases). The CDR3 spans 12 residues. Germline-derived CDR1 and CDR2 are SEHNR and FQNEAQ (reference sequence). Trimming stripped 5 bases from V and 3 bases from J, with 8 bases between. CDR3 coding DNA: TGTGCCAGCAGCACGCAGGGCTACGAGCAGTACTTC. Translation gives CASSTQGYEQYF. The full variable domain, in which reference TRBV7-9 and TRBJ2-7 provide the parts outside the CDR3, is DTGVSQNPRHKITKRGQNVTFRCDPISEHNRLYWYRQTLGQGPEFLTYFQNEAQLEKSRLLSDRFSAERPKGSFSTLEIQRTEQGDSAMYLCASSTQGYEQYFGPGTRLTVT.

The V and J genes are TRBV20-1 and TRBJ2-3, with D unclear. With 5 bases removed from V and 4 bases from J, the gap between germline ends came to 7 bases. Germline-derived CDR1 and CDR2 are DFQATT and SNEGSKA (reference sequence). CDR3 length equals 11 residues. The CDR3 DNA reads TGCAGTGCTCGACAATCAGATACGCAGTATTTT. Translating it yields CSARQSDTQYF.